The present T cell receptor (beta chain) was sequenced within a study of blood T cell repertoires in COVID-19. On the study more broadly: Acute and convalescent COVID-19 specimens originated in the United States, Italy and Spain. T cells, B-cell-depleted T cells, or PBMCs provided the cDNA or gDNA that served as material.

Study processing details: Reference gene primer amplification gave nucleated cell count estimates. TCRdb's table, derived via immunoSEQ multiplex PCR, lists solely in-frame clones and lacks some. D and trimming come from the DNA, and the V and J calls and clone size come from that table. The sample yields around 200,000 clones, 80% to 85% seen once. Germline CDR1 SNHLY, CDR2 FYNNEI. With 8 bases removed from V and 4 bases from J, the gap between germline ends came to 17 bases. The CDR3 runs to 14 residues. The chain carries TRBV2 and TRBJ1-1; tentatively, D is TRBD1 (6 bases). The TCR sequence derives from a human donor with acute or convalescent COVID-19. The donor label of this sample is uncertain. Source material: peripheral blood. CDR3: CASALTGSGTEAFF. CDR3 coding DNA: TGTGCCAGCGCACTTACAGGGTCGGGCACTGAAGCTTTCTTT.